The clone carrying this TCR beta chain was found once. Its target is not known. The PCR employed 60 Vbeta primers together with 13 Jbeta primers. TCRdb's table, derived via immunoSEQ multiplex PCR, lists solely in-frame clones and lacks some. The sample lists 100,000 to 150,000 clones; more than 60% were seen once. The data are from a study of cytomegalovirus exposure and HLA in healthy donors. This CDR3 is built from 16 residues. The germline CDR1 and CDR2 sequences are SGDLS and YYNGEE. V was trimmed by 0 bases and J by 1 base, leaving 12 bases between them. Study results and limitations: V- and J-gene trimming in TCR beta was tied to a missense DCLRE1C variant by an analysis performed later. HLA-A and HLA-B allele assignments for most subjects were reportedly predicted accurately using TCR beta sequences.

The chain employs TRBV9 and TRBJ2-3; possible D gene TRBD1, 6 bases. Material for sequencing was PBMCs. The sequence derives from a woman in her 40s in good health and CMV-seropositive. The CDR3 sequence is CASSVGAAGGTDTQYF. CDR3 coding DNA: TGTGCCAGCAGCGTAGGGGCGGCAGGGGGCACAGATACGCAGTATTTT.